These T cell receptor beta chains were read from a single sample in a study of T cell repertoires in ileal Crohn's disease. Sequencing used immunoSEQ multiplex PCR; TCRdb keeps in-frame clones, though not all of them. This sample has several thousand clones, with approximately 92% found just once. The specimen was ileal tissue. The origin of the receptors is an adult with Crohn's disease. Both conserved end residues are part of each CDR3. D genes are given only for firm matches.

TRBJ2-6,TRBV28,-,CASSLSGAGANVLTF,TGTGCCAGCAGTTTATCGGGGGCTGGGGCCAACGTCCTGACTTTC
TRBJ1-2,TRBV7-9,-,CASSLLTGYGYTF,TGTGCCAGCAGCCTCCTGACAGGCTATGGCTACACCTTC
TRBJ1-2,TRBV7-2,-,CASSYGANPYGYTF,TGTGCCAGCAGCTATGGAGCAAACCCCTATGGCTACACCTTC
TRBJ2-5,TRBV19,TRBD1,CASSNPRTGRETQYF,TGTGCCAGTAGTAACCCCCGGACAGGACGAGAGACCCAGTACTTC
TRBJ2-2,TRBV5-1,TRBD1,CASSLQGQGRTGELFF,TGCGCCAGCAGCTTGCAGGGACAGGGTCGCACCGGGGAGCTGTTTTTT
TRBJ1-1,TRBV19,TRBD1,CASTDRGASGAFF,TGTGCCAGCACGGACAGGGGGGCTTCAGGCGCTTTCTTT
TRBJ2-7,TRBV7-9,TRBD1,CASSLVGQGYEQYF,TGTGCCAGCAGCCTCGTGGGACAGGGGTACGAGCAGTACTTC
TRBJ2-2,TRBV5-1,TRBD1,CASSPGQGETGELFF,TGCGCCAGCAGCCCGGGACAGGGGGAGACCGGGGAGCTGTTTTTT
TRBJ2-1,TRBV5-4,-,CASTAGRVSGPHYNEQFF,TGTGCCAGCACCGCGGGTCGGGTGAGCGGACCACACTACAATGAGCAGTTCTTC
TRBJ1-6,TRBV15,-,CATSRGERSPLHF,TGTGCCACCAGCAGAGGGGAGAGGTCACCCCTCCACTTT